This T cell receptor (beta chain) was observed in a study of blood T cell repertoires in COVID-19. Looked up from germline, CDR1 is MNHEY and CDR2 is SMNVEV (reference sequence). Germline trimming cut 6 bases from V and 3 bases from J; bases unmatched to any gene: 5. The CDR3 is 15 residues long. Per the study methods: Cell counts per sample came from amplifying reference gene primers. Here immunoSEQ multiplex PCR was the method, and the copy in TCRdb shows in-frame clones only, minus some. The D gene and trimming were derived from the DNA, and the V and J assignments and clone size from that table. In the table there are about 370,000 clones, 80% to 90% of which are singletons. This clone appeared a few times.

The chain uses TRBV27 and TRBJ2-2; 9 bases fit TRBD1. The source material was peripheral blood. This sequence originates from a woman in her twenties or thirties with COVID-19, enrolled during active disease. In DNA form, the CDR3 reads TGTGCCAGCAGCTTGGACAGGGGACACACCGGGGAGCTGTTTTTT. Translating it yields CASSLDRGHTGELFF.